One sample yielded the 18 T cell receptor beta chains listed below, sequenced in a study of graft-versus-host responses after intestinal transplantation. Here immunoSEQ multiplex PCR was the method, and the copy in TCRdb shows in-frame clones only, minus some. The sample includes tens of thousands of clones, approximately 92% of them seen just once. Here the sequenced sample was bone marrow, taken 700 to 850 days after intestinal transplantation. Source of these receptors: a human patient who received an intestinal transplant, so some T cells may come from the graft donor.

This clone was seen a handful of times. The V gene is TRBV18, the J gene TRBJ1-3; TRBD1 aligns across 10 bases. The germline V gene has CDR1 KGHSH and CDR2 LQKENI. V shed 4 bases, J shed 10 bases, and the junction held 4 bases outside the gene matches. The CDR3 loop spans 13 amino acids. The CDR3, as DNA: TGTGCCAGCTCACTCTCGGGACAGGGGACCATATATTTT. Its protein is CASSLSGQGTIYF.

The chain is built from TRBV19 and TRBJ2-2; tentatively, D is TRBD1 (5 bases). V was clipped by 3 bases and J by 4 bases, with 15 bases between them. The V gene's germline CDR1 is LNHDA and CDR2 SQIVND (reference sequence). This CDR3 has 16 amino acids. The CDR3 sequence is CASSIFKGQGTGELFF. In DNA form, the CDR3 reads TGTGCCAGTAGTATTTTTAAGGGGCAGGGCACCGGGGAGCTGTTTTTT.

Written as DNA, the CDR3 is TGTGCCAGCAGTTATGAGAGGTCCCCCCTCCACTTT. This translates into CASSYERSPLHF. V and J are TRBV6-5 and TRBJ1-6; D unresolved. Trimming stripped 3 bases from V and 13 bases from J, with 10 bases between. CDR1 and CDR2 from the germline V gene are MNHEY and SVGAGI. The CDR3 extends over 12 amino acids.

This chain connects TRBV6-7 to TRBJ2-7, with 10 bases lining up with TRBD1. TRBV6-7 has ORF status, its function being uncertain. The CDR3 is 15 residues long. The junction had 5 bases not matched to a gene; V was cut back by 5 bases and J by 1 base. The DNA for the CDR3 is TGTGCCAGCAGTCCGGGACAGGGGTCTTCCTACGAGCAGTACTTC. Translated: CASSPGQGSSYEQYF.

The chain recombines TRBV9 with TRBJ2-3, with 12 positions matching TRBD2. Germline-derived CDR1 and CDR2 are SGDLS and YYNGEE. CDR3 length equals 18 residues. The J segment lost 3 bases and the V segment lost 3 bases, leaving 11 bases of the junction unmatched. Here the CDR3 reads CASSEMGLAGGITDTQYF. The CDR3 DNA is TGTGCCAGCAGCGAAATGGGACTAGCGGGCGGCATAACAGATACGCAGTATTTT.

CDR3 in amino acids: CASGWGVTTRDEKLFF. The CDR3 region has the DNA TGTGCTAGTGGTTGGGGCGTCACAACCCGGGATGAAAAACTGTTTTTT. The V gene is TRBV12-5, the J gene TRBJ1-4; the D gene is possibly TRBD1 (5 bases). The V gene lost 4 bases and the J gene lost 6 bases, with 18 bases spanning the gap. CDR3 size: 16 residues. The germline V gene encodes CDR1 LGHNT and CDR2 FRNRAP.

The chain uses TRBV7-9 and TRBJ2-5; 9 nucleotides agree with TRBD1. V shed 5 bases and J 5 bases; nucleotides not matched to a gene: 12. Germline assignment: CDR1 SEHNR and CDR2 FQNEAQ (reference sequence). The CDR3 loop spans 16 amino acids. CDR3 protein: CASSRRPGTGPETQYF. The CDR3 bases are TGTGCCAGCAGCCGACGTCCCGGGACAGGGCCGGAGACCCAGTACTTC.

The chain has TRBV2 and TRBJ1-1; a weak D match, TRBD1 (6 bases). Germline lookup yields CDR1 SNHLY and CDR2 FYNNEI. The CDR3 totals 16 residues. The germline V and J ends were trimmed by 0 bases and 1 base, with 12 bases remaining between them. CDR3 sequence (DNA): TGTGCCAGCAGTGAAGCGCGGGGGGCGAGGAACACTGAAGCTTTCTTT. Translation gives CASSEARGARNTEAFF.

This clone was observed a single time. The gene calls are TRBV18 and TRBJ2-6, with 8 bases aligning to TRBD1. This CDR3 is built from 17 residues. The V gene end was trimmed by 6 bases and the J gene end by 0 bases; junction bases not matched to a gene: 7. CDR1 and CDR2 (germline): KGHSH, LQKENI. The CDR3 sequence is CASSPQGAHSGANVLTF. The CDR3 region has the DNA TGTGCCAGCTCTCCGCAGGGGGCACACTCTGGGGCCAACGTCCTGACTTTC. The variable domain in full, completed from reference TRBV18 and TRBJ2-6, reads NAGVMQNPRHLVRRRGQEARLRCSPMKGHSHVYWYRQLPEEGLKFMVYLQKENIIDESGMPKERFSAEFPKEGPSILRIQQVVRGDSAAYFCASSPQGAHSGANVLTFGAGSRLTVL.

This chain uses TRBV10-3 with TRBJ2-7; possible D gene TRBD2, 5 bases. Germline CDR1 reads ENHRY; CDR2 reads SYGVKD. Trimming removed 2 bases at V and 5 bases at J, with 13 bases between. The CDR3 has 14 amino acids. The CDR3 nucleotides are TGTGCCATCAGTGAGAGCCCCGGGATCCACGAGCAGTACTTC. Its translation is CAISESPGIHEQYF.

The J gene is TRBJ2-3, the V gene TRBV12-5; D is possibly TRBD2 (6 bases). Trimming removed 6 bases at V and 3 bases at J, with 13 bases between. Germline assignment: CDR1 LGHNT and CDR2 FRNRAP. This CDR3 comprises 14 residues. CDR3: CASGPGGGTDTQYF. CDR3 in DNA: TGTGCTAGTGGACCCGGTGGAGGGACAGATACGCAGTATTTT.

CDR3 residues: CASSSQVWRDEQYF. The DNA of the CDR3 is TGTGCCAGCAGCTCACAGGTATGGAGGGACGAGCAGTACTTC. This chain connects TRBV7-9 to TRBJ2-7; D might be TRBD2 (6 bases). Germline CDR1 is SEHNR and CDR2 is FQNEAQ (reference sequence). Deletions cut 4 bases from V and 5 bases from J, with 15 bases between. This CDR3 is 14 amino acids long. Full variable domain (remainder filled in from reference TRBV7-9 and TRBJ2-7): DTGVSQNPRHKITKRGQNVTFRCDPISEHNRLYWYRQTLGQGPEFLTYFQNEAQLEKSRLLSDRFSAERPKGSFSTLEIQRTEQGDSAMYLCASSSQVWRDEQYFGPGTRLTVT.

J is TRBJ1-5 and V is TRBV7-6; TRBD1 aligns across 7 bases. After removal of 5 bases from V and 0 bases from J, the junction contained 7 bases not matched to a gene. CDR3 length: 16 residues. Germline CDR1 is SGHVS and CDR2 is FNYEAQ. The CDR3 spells CASSLGTVNSNQPQHF. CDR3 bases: TGTGCCAGCAGCCTCGGGACAGTTAATAGCAATCAGCCCCAGCATTTT.

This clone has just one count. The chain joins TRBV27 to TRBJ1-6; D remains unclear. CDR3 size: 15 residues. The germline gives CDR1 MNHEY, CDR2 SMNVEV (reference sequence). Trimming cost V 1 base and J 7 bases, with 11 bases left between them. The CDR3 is CASSLYLAINSPLHF. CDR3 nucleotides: TGTGCCAGCAGTTTATATTTAGCGATCAATTCACCCCTCCACTTT.

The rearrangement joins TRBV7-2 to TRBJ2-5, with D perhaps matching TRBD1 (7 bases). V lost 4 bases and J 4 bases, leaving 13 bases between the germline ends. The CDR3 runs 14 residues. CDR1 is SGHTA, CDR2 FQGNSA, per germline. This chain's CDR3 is CASSSNRGGETQYF. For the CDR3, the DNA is TGTGCCAGCAGCTCTAACAGGGGAGGAGAGACCCAGTACTTC.

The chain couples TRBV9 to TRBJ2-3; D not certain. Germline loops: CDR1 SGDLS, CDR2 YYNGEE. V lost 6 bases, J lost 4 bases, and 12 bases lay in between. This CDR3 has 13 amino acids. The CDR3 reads CASTPSSADTQYF. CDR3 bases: TGTGCCAGCACCCCTTCCTCAGCAGATACGCAGTATTTT.

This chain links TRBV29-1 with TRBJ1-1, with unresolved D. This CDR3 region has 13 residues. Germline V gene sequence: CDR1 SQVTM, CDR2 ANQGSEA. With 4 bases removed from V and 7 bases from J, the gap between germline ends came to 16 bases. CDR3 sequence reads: CSVVAEKTYEAFF. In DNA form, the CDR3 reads TGCAGCGTTGTGGCGGAGAAGACTTATGAAGCTTTCTTT.

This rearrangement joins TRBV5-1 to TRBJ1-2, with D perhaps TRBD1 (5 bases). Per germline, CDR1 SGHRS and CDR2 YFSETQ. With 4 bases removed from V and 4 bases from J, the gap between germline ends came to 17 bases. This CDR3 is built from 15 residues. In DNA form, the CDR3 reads TGCGCCAGCAGCCCCTCGACAGTAGGGATCTATGGCTACACCTTC. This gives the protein CASSPSTVGIYGYTF.